The next 9 T cell receptor beta chains were all read from a single sample in a study of blood T cell repertoires in COVID-19. Libraries were prepared by immunoSEQ multiplex PCR; TCRdb keeps only in-frame clonotypes and omits some of them. Of about 150,000 clones listed, around 86% are singletons. Specimen: peripheral blood. These receptors all come from a man older than 75 with acute or convalescent COVID-19.

The rearrangement uses TRBV27 and TRBJ1-3, with 7 bases matching TRBD1. Per germline, CDR1 MNHEY and CDR2 SMNVEV (reference sequence). The CDR3 is 14 amino acids. J lost 5 bases, V lost 5 bases, and 6 bases had no gene match. The CDR3 spells CASSDTGARNTIYF. CDR3 DNA: TGTGCCAGCAGTGATACAGGGGCGAGAAACACCATATATTTT.

The genes are TRBV5-1 and TRBJ2-3; TRBD2 aligns across 12 bases. With 0 bases clipped from V and 4 bases from J, the junction kept 6 bases outside the gene matches. The CDR3 covers 17 residues. CDR1 is SGHRS, CDR2 YFSETQ, per germline. CDR3 sequence: CASSLALRLAGADTQYF. In nucleotides, the CDR3 is TGCGCCAGCAGCTTGGCCCTGAGACTAGCGGGAGCAGATACGCAGTATTTT.

The V and J genes are TRBV11-1 and TRBJ2-5; 9 nucleotides line up with TRBD2. Germline loops: CDR1 SGHAT, CDR2 FQDESV (reference sequence). The CDR3 has 13 amino acids. V lost 5 bases, J lost 4 bases, and 2 bases stayed unmatched. DNA of the CDR3: TGTGCCAGCAGCCCGGGACTAGCAGAGACCCAGTACTTC. As protein: CASSPGLAETQYF.

The chain couples TRBV4-1 to TRBJ2-3; TRBD2 matches 7 bases. Per germline, CDR1 MGHRA and CDR2 YSYEKL. The junction had 5 bases not matched to a gene; V was cut back by 4 bases and J by 4 bases. The CDR3 extends over 14 amino acids. CDR3 loop: CASSPERGADTQYF. CDR3 bases: TGCGCCAGCAGCCCCGAACGGGGGGCAGATACGCAGTATTTT.

This chain links TRBV27 with TRBJ1-1; D uncertain. The germline V gene has CDR1 MNHEY and CDR2 SMNVEV (reference sequence). This CDR3 comprises 14 residues. Between the trimmed V and J ends, which lost 0 bases and 3 bases, there was a span of 8 bases. This CDR3 is CASSLSEIDTEAFF. CDR3 nucleotides: TGTGCCAGCAGTTTATCTGAGATAGACACTGAAGCTTTCTTT.

CDR3 region: CASSELVGSSGELFF. In DNA, the CDR3 is TGTGCCAGCAGTGAATTAGTGGGTAGCAGCGGGGAGCTGTTTTTT. The chain is built from TRBV6-1 and TRBJ2-2; D gene uncertain. Germline values: CDR1 MNHNS, CDR2 SASEGT. The V end was cut by 2 bases, the J end by 7 bases, with 14 bases between. CDR3 length: 15 residues.

J is TRBJ2-5 and V is TRBV19, with 7 bases that match TRBD1. V lost 2 bases to trimming and J lost 5 bases; unmatched junction nucleotides: 5. Germline V gene sequence: CDR1 LNHDA, CDR2 SQIVND (reference sequence). This CDR3 is built from 14 residues. The CDR3 loop is CASSIRDSRETQYF. CDR3 sequence (DNA): TGTGCCAGTAGTATACGGGACAGTCGGGAGACCCAGTACTTC.

The CDR3 nucleotides read TGTGCCAGCAGTGCTAGAATAAACACCGGGGAGCTGTTTTTT. Translation: CASSARINTGELFF. This rearrangement joins TRBV2 to TRBJ2-2; D remains unclear. The length of the CDR3 is 14 residues. Trimming pared 4 bases from V and 2 bases from J, leaving 8 bases between. Germline lookup yields CDR1 SNHLY and CDR2 FYNNEI.

This clone was recorded only once. This chain joins TRBV2 and TRBJ2-1; TRBD1 agrees at 8 bases. CDR1 and CDR2 (germline): SNHLY, FYNNEI. This CDR3 is 15 amino acids long. V trimming: 4 bases; J trimming: 8 bases; junction bases outside the gene matches: 10. The CDR3 DNA reads TGTGCCAGCAGTGGACGACAGGGGCTTGCGGATGAGCAGTTCTTC. It codes for CASSGRQGLADEQFF.